This T cell receptor (beta chain) was observed in a study of shared clonotypes between healthy human individuals (dated by TCRdb to 2020 to 2022). Regarding the study in general: Three men and two women, aged 18 to 49 years, made up the cohort. Per donor, three plates each were used for CD4 naive and CD4 memory, two for CD8 naive, and one for CD8 memory. To estimate repertoire size and how much clonotypes are shared between individuals, the study performed deep sequencing of blood TCR repertoires from five healthy adults. Libraries were prepared and TCR repertoires were sequenced by different laboratories using diverse techniques, in order to increase sequencing depth and limit assay-specific biases. Between about 0.8 and 9.5 billion PBMCs per donor were obtained by leukapheresis. Broad study findings and their caveats: Based on pairwise subsampling, the degree of clonotype sharing among donors was expected to be affected by sequencing depth. Sampling was limited to blood, and TCR repertoires in tissue likely differ from TCR repertoires in blood. Larger estimated clonotype richness was generally found for naive subsets than for memory subsets. When four donors were compared, the shared fraction of clonotypes was approximately 5% for naive CD4, 3% to 4% for naive CD8, roughly 2.3% for memory CD4, and roughly 0.43% for memory CD8. Clonotypes shared by all four sorted-subset donors showed higher generation probabilities than non-shared clonotypes. Incomplete sequencing was indicated by rarefaction of sorted-subset datasets, despite the large sequencing depth. The genetic and exposure-history diversity represented was limited by the small number of donors.

Its CDR3 holds 15 amino acids, cysteine through phenylalanine. Only the CDR3 DNA is retained, 45 bases long and in frame from the first base. For CDR1 and CDR2, the germline V gene (reference sequence) lists SGHAT and FQDESV. V lost 1 base and J lost 8 bases, and the count of bases not matched to a germline gene is 8. This clone was seen only once. Its antigen remains undetermined. Per-base qualities were not stored, and no clone one base away is much larger. The donors were healthy, HIV-negative adults who had no recently reported acute infections or vaccinations. Every donor was a Caucasian adult living in Nashville, Tennessee, USA. CD4+ T cells were enriched through magnetic negative selection, after which naive cells were positively selected on CD45RA and the remaining negative fraction served as the memory subset. After blood collection by leukapheresis, PBMCs were isolated using Ficoll-Histopaque density gradient centrifugation and then cryopreserved in the vapor phase of liquid nitrogen. Purity and quantity of every magnetically sorted T cell population were checked by analytical flow cytometry. From each sorted fraction, genomic DNA was isolated and quantified by UV absorbance on a Nanodrop 2000c.

Using the deep immunoSEQ assay, TCR CDR3 regions were amplified from genomic DNA by multiplex PCR. Extracted genomic DNA from each cell subset was spread evenly across all wells of several immunoSEQ 96-well plates, with each plate serving as a replicate. For sorted subsets, approximately 190 ng genomic DNA, equal to some 30,000 T cell genomes, was loaded into each replicate PCR. The purified libraries were quantified using a Qubit 3.0 fluorometer, sized with a Bioanalyzer 2100, and then quantified again using the KAPA Library Quantification kit. Every immunoSEQ 96-well plate was sequenced on a separate single-read 150-cycle Illumina NextSeq 550 flow cell. As for the original processing: Because the immunoSEQ output included only junctional sequences and no quality scores, the filtering could not be the same as the filtering used for full-length reads. Sequences were annotated with PyIR, a Python wrapper for IgBLAST v1.9, using IMGT germline references to assign V/J genes and CDR3. Reads with weak V/J assignments (E-value above 1e-6), missing CDR3, stop codons, out-of-frame junctions, or ambiguous translated residues were removed. V3J clonotypes were defined as sequences sharing the same inferred V gene, J gene, and CDR3 amino acid sequence. To compute the percentage overlap between repertoires, the number of shared unique clonotypes was divided by the size of the smaller repertoire. Repertoire richness was assessed with RTK rarefaction, the Chao1 estimator, and Recon v2.1 estimates of unobserved clonotypes. Generation probabilities were computed with OLGA for all TCRbeta clonotypes obtained by the gDNA method from several donors. This immuneACCESS table, as held by TCRdb, lists in-frame sequences with V and J called but not all clones. Of the missing ones, under half trace to an unresolved V gene in checked studies; the others have no known cause. The DNA was the basis for D and trimming; V, J and clone size are from that table. This sample holds some 790,000 clones; over 55% were observed only once. Clones ranked in the top ten supply over 1.5% of the sample.

Sequenced input: memory CD4+ T cells sorted from blood. Reading the label with the study, this specimen's cell subset or site is: CD45RA-negative fraction. This receptor was taken from a woman aged 25 to 39 in good health. The chain was built from TRBV11-1 and TRBJ2-1, with 7 bases matching TRBD2. The CDR3 in this case is CASSLVPSGLDEQFF. The nucleotides read TGTGCCAGCAGCTTAGTTCCTAGCGGCCTCGATGAGCAGTTCTTC.